This TCR beta chain appears in the sequencing data of a study of control samples from healthy donors and cancer patients. Clones were sequenced by immunoSEQ multiplex PCR, and TCRdb holds only the in-frame ones, with some missing. The sample lists 150,000 to 200,000 clones; just under 95% were seen once. Germline V CDR1 and CDR2: LGHDT, YNNKEL (reference sequence). V gave up 7 bases and J gave up 9 bases; unmatched junction bases: 4. CDR3 size: 12 residues. V is TRBV3-1 (or the pseudogene TRBV3-2) and J is TRBJ2-1; 9 bases map to TRBD1. This TCR was recovered from a woman aged 40-49 years in good health. Sequencing used blood. The CDR3 nucleotides read TGTGCCAGCAAACAGGGGGCTGGTGAGCAGTTCTTC. Translating it yields CASKQGAGEQFF.